The source of this TCR beta chain is a study of technical replicates of blood from four donors. Repertoires were generated with immunoSEQ multiplex PCR, while TCRdb's copy carries only in-frame clones and drops some. In the table there are about 73,000 clones, roughly 90% of which are singletons. This sequence was found in a human donor in good health. Some clones in this sample may be carry-over from other donors' samples. Material for sequencing was PBMCs.

CDR3 DNA: TGCAGTGCCGCGGACAGCTACGAGCAGTACTTC. Encoded protein: CSAADSYEQYF. V and J are TRBV20-1 and TRBJ2-7; the D gene is possibly TRBD1 (6 bases). The CDR3 spans 11 residues. The ends were cut back, 6 bases at V and 3 bases at J, with 9 bases in the middle. Germline loops: CDR1 DFQATT, CDR2 SNEGSKA (reference sequence).